Following are 12 T cell receptor beta chains from one sample sequenced in a study of T cell responses to AZD1222 COVID-19 vaccine. Data came from immunoSEQ multiplex PCR; TCRdb stores just in-frame clones and leaves some out. The table shows around 80,000 clones, with approximately 85% occurring only once. This material consisted of peripheral blood, taken 28 days after the second AZD1222 dose. All receptors derive from an adult who received the AZD1222 COVID-19 vaccine.

This chain connects TRBV2 to TRBJ2-1; D gene uncertain. Per the germline V gene, CDR1 is SNHLY and CDR2 is FYNNEI. This CDR3 has 16 amino acids. Trimming took off 2 bases at V and 0 bases at J, with 11 bases between the two ends. CDR3 in amino acids: CASSELSDSSYNEQFF. CDR3 nucleotides: TGTGCCAGCAGTGAATTGTCGGATAGCTCCTACAATGAGCAGTTCTTC.

By share of the sample, this clone is medium-sized. The chain recombines TRBV28 with TRBJ2-7, with D unclear. CDR1 is MDHEN, CDR2 SYDVKM, per germline. This CDR3 has 12 amino acids. Trimming removed 3 bases at V and 4 bases at J, with 7 bases between. CDR3 sequence (DNA): TGTGCCAGCAGTTTGACTGGATACGAGCAGTACTTC. This codes for CASSLTGYEQYF.

This chain joins TRBV7-3 and TRBJ1-5, with 7 bases aligning to TRBD1. The CDR3 extends over 15 amino acids. V shed 6 bases, J shed 6 bases, and the junction held 11 bases outside the gene matches. Germline CDR1 is SGHTA and CDR2 is FQGTGA. Here the CDR3 DNA reads TGTGCCAGCAGGGACAGGTTAGGGTGCTTTCAGCCCCAGCATTTT. The encoded protein is CASRDRLGCFQPQHF.

The chain carries TRBV11-2 and TRBJ1-1; 8 bases match TRBD1. Germline lookup yields CDR1 SGHAT and CDR2 FQNNGV. The CDR3 length is 16 residues. V gave up 7 bases and J gave up 4 bases; unmatched junction bases: 14. As DNA, the CDR3 is TGTGCCAGCATCCTCATTAACAGGGGGAGAAGCACTGAAGCTTTCTTT. Protein: CASILINRGRSTEAFF.

V and J are TRBV28 and TRBJ1-2; D unresolved. V lost 6 bases and J 0 bases, leaving 23 bases between the germline ends. CDR3 length: 18 residues. Germline CDR1 MDHEN, CDR2 SYDVKM. CDR3 amino acids: CASRSLPGSRSSNYGYTF. The CDR3 bases are TGTGCCAGCAGATCCTTACCGGGATCCCGATCGTCTAACTATGGCTACACCTTC.

The chain combines TRBV10-3 with TRBJ1-1; TRBD1 matches 12 bases. This CDR3 is built from 17 residues. Germline CDR1 and CDR2: ENHRY and SYGVKD. The V gene end was trimmed by 1 base and the J gene end by 7 bases; junction bases not matched to a gene: 10. DNA for the CDR3: TGTGCCATCAGTGAGTTTTCCGGGACAGGGGGCTTTCTTGAAGCTTTCTTT. Residues: CAISEFSGTGGFLEAFF.

The genes are TRBV12-3 or TRBV12-4 and TRBJ2-3; no definite D call. There are 11 residues in the CDR3. V was trimmed by 3 bases and J by 4 bases, leaving 2 bases between them. CDR3: CASSFSDTQYF. The CDR3 DNA is TGTGCCAGCAGTTTCTCAGATACGCAGTATTTT.

This chain links TRBV7-3 with TRBJ2-1; 7 bases map to TRBD2. The length of the CDR3 is 14 residues. Trimming at V came to 6 bases and at J to 7 bases, leaving 9 bases not matched to a gene. The germline V gene encodes CDR1 SGHTA and CDR2 FQGTGA. In DNA form, the CDR3 reads TGTGCCAGCAGTCGGGGAGGGCCGGGTAATGAGCAGTTCTTC. This codes for CASSRGGPGNEQFF.

This clone was found a few times. The chain uses TRBV28 and TRBJ2-2; 8 bases are a match to TRBD1. The CDR3 spans 15 residues. Germline V lookup: CDR1 MDHEN, CDR2 SYDVKM. V was pared by 6 bases and J by 6 bases, with 9 bases of the junction left unmatched. The CDR3 nucleotides read TGTGCCAGCAGCCCCGGACAGGGATGGGCCGGGGAGCTGTTTTTT. It encodes CASSPGQGWAGELFF.

This chain joins TRBV19 and TRBJ2-5, with D perhaps matching TRBD2 (7 bases). CDR1 is LNHDA, CDR2 SQIVND, per germline (reference sequence). This CDR3 contains 17 residues. V lost 5 bases and J 7 bases, leaving 26 bases between the germline ends. The CDR3 here is CASSPDRGGRRGRTQYF. For the CDR3, the DNA is TGTGCCAGTAGTCCAGATAGAGGGGGTAGACGCGGGAGGACCCAGTACTTC.

The genes are TRBV4-2 and TRBJ1-2, with a tentative D call TRBD1 (5 bases). Deletions cut 1 base from V and 5 bases from J, with 17 bases between. This CDR3 spans 16 amino acids. Germline values: CDR1 LGHNA, CDR2 YNFKEQ. CDR3 in DNA: TGTGCCAGCAGCCAAGGTCTTGAGGGGACCTGGTATGGCTACACCTTC. Translated: CASSQGLEGTWYGYTF.

The chain employs TRBV11-2 and TRBJ2-3, with D hard to call. Germline CDR1 SGHAT, CDR2 FQNNGV. Deletions cut 1 base from V and 0 bases from J, with 5 bases between. This CDR3 is built from 14 residues. CDR3 protein: CASSLVASTDTQYF. CDR3 in DNA: TGTGCCAGCAGCTTAGTGGCTAGCACAGATACGCAGTATTTT. The whole variable domain, filled in from reference TRBV11-2 and TRBJ2-3, reads EAGVAQSPRYKIIEKRQSVAFWCNPISGHATLYWYQQILGQGPKLLIQFQNNGVVDDSQLPKDRFSAERLKGVDSTLKIQPAKLEDSAVYLCASSLVASTDTQYFGPGTRLTVL.